A single sample gave rise to the 8 T cell receptor beta chains below, sequenced in a study of beta chain features in type 1 diabetes. Points from the study as a whole: Moderate yet significant TCRB CDR3 shortening was seen in Type 1 diabetes patients in all four CD4+ subsets.

For these TCRs, the target antigens are not known. Reverse transcribing all isolated RNA meant expressed TCRB transcripts were sequenced. The method was immunoSEQ multiplex PCR; TCRdb's version includes in-frame clones alone and lacks a portion of them. The repertoire holds around 690,000 clones, with around 12% as singletons. The sequenced sample consisted of naive CD4+ T cells from blood. The source of these receptors is a man aged 30-40 years with type 1 diabetes.

The table lists this clone with a few counts. V is TRBV6-1 and J is TRBJ1-5; TRBD1 is a possible D gene (6 bases). Germline CDR1 MNHNS, CDR2 SASEGT. The CDR3 totals 12 residues. The V and J ends lost 9 bases and 6 bases respectively, with 12 bases between them. The CDR3 loop reads CASTGLPQPQHF. CDR3 bases: TGTGCCAGTACAGGGCTTCCTCAGCCCCAGCATTTT.

This clone was seen more than once but under ten times. The J gene is TRBJ2-1, the V gene TRBV5-1, with a tentative D call TRBD1 (6 bases). Trimming pared 0 bases from V and 2 bases from J, leaving 12 bases between. The CDR3 consists of 16 residues. Germline values: CDR1 SGHRS, CDR2 YFSETQ. CDR3 loop: CASSLAGSGAYNEQFF. CDR3 sequence (DNA): TGCGCCAGCAGCTTGGCCGGATCAGGGGCCTACAATGAGCAGTTCTTC.

The rearrangement joins TRBV6-5 to TRBJ2-2; tentative D call: TRBD1 (6 bases). Germline values: CDR1 MNHEY, CDR2 SVGAGI. V was cut by 6 bases and J by 4 bases, with 6 bases left in between. The CDR3 is 12 residues long. The CDR3 region has the DNA TGTGCCAGCAGCAGGGGCACCGGGGAGCTGTTTTTT. This gives the protein CASSRGTGELFF.

The chain couples TRBV9 to TRBJ2-3, with 9 bases lining up with TRBD2. The V gene end was trimmed by 2 bases and the J gene end by 6 bases; junction bases not matched to a gene: 10. The CDR3 consists of 16 residues. Germline V CDR1 and CDR2: SGDLS, YYNGEE. The CDR3 sequence is CASSVRLSGGWDTQYF. The CDR3 DNA is TGTGCCAGCAGCGTTCGACTTAGCGGGGGTTGGGATACGCAGTATTTT.

The chain combines TRBV27 with TRBJ2-1; 7 nucleotides align to TRBD2. V gave up 1 base and J gave up 6 bases; unmatched junction bases: 12. Germline CDR1 MNHEY, CDR2 SMNVEV (reference sequence). This CDR3 spans 17 amino acids. CDR3 sequence: CASSLYPSGALGNEQFF. CDR3 in DNA: TGTGCCAGCAGTTTATACCCCAGCGGGGCCCTGGGCAATGAGCAGTTCTTC.

The chain uses TRBV9 and TRBJ1-1; weak D call: TRBD1 (6 bases). Trimming left V 6 bases short and J 1 base short, with 13 bases between. The germline V gene encodes CDR1 SGDLS and CDR2 YYNGEE. CDR3 length: 14 residues. The CDR3 DNA follows: TGTGCCAGCACCCGTGAGGGGGGGAACACTGAAGCTTTCTTT. It yields the protein CASTREGGNTEAFF.

This chain links TRBV7-9 with TRBJ2-1; D gene unclear. Germline V lookup: CDR1 SEHNR, CDR2 FQNEAQ (reference sequence). Trimming took 4 bases from V and 0 from J, leaving 10 bases between them. The CDR3 spans 15 residues. CDR3 sequence (DNA): TGTGCCAGCAGCTCGTCGATTAACTCCTACAATGAGCAGTTCTTC. It encodes CASSSSINSYNEQFF.

This clone has a handful of counts. J is TRBJ1-1 and V is TRBV19, with a weak D call TRBD1 (5 bases). Germline V CDR1 and CDR2: LNHDA, SQIVND (reference sequence). The CDR3 length is 14 residues. Trimming stripped 3 bases from V and 0 bases from J, with 8 bases between. The CDR3 region has the DNA TGTGCCAGTAGTATTCAGGGTTTGAACACTGAAGCTTTCTTT. This codes for CASSIQGLNTEAFF.